This entry lists 2 T cell receptor beta chains sequenced from one sample in a study of blood T cell repertoires in COVID-19. Some clones are missing from TCRdb's copy, which holds only in-frame ones; the method was immunoSEQ multiplex PCR. In the table there are a few hundred thousand clones, around 85% of which are singletons. The sample comprised peripheral blood. The receptor source for this set is a woman between 65 and 79 years old with acute or convalescent COVID-19.

V usage is TRBV4-1 and J usage is TRBJ2-7; the D gene is possibly TRBD2 (5 bases). The ends were cut back, 0 bases at V and 6 bases at J, with 15 bases in the middle. The germline CDR1 and CDR2 sequences are MGHRA and YSYEKL. This CDR3 has 15 residues. CDR3 coding DNA: TGCGCCAGCAGCCAAGATCTCGGGGTAAGCGCCGAGCAGTACTTC. This encodes CASSQDLGVSAEQYF.

This clone has only a few counts. The chain is built from TRBV7-9 and TRBJ1-2, with a tentative D call TRBD1 (6 bases). The CDR3 consists of 13 residues. Trimming left V 5 bases short and J 7 bases short, with 14 bases between. Germline V gene sequence: CDR1 SEHNR, CDR2 FQNEAQ (reference sequence). CDR3: CASSQGGASGYTF. CDR3 coding DNA: TGTGCCAGCAGCCAAGGGGGAGCTTCTGGCTACACCTTC.